The following is a T cell receptor beta chain sequence with its context. Other DNA sequences in this specimen translate into the identical CDR3. The data derive from a study of shared clonotypes between healthy human individuals. The naive CD8 subset, CD45RO-negative cells positively selected for CCR7, excluded terminally differentiated effector memory CD45RA+ cells. This CDR3 spans 15 amino acids. The V end was cut by 1 base, the J end by 3 bases, with 12 bases between. Germline-derived CDR1 and CDR2 are MNHNS and SASEGT. TCRdb keeps only in-frame clones here, not all; method: immunoSEQ multiplex PCR. The table has roughly 2,000,000 clones, about 94% seen once; the top ten hold around 1.7%.

Material for sequencing was naive CD8+ T cells from PBMCs. The TCR comes from a man aged 18 to 29 in good health. Some clones in this sample may be carry-over from other donors' samples. This chain joins TRBV6-1 and TRBJ1-1; D unresolved. CDR3 sequence reads: CASSEDGGAYTEAFF. In nucleotides, the CDR3 is TGTGCCAGCAGTGAAGATGGTGGCGCGTACACTGAAGCTTTCTTT.